The entry below gives a single TCR beta chain sequence along with its context. What it binds is unknown. This sample was included in a study of T cells in Graves' hyperthyroidism and ophthalmopathy. Overall study context: Peripheral blood was taken when the disease was first diagnosed, before any treatment began.

The investigators amplified TCR beta CDR3 regions from RNA transcripts. HTBI primers were used for first-round RT-PCR of the TCR CDR3. TCRdb used MiXCR to reprocess the multiplex PCR reads, holding one entry per CDR3 protein. The table records about 300,000 distinct CDR3 sequences, roughly 19% of them present only once. Criteria for exclusion of patients were uncontrolled infection, other autoimmune disease, pregnancy or lactation. Clinical symptoms, serum thyroxine, TRAb, thyroid ultrasound and orbital computed tomography informed diagnoses. Germline-derived CDR1 and CDR2 are SQVTM and ANQGSEA. This CDR3 comprises 10 residues. Deletions cut 4 bases from V and 10 bases from J, with 8 bases between. Study conclusions and caveats: Ophthalmopathy was model-predicted a median about 6.7 months pre-onset.

The sample was blood. The receptor's source is a man aged 45 to 65 with Graves' ophthalmopathy. This rearrangement joins TRBV29-1 to TRBJ2-1; D gene ambiguous. For the CDR3, the DNA is TGCAGCGTTGGGCCCGAGGAGCAGTTCTTC. Translating gives CSVGPEEQFF.